The 28 T cell receptor beta chains below all came from one sample that was sequenced in a study of blood T cell repertoires in COVID-19. Here immunoSEQ multiplex PCR was the method, and the copy in TCRdb shows in-frame clones only, minus some. This sample yields about 140,000 clones, of which almost 85% are seen a single time; 2.5% to 3% belongs to the top ten. The sample taken for sequencing was peripheral blood. The source is a man aged 50-59 years with acute or convalescent COVID-19.

The chain employs TRBV12-5 and TRBJ2-3; D remains unclear. Germline V gives CDR1 LGHNT, CDR2 FRNRAP. The CDR3 runs to 14 residues. V was clipped by 0 bases and J by 3 bases, with 7 bases between them. CDR3: CASGLVIRTDTQYF. DNA for the CDR3: TGTGCTAGTGGTTTGGTAATTCGGACAGATACGCAGTATTTT.

This chain links TRBV5-1 with TRBJ2-1, with 15 bases fitting TRBD2. Losses at the gene ends were 3 bases for V and 0 bases for J; bases not matched to a gene: 4. Germline CDR1 is SGHRS and CDR2 is YFSETQ. CDR3 size: 18 residues. The CDR3 region is CASSSGLAGGFSYNEQFF. In nucleotides, the CDR3 is TGCGCCAGCAGCTCGGGACTAGCGGGAGGCTTCTCCTACAATGAGCAGTTCTTC.

A remark on this clone: The sample carries other DNA sequences with the same CDR3. V gene TRBV19 combines with J gene TRBJ1-6; D might be TRBD1 (5 bases). V was shortened by 2 bases and J by 10 bases, with 12 bases between the two germline ends. The CDR3 is 14 amino acids. In germline, CDR1 is LNHDA, CDR2 SQIVND (reference sequence). CDR3 sequence: CASSIQGSRSPLHF. The CDR3 DNA is TGTGCCAGTAGTATACAGGGTTCCCGGTCACCCCTCCACTTT.

The gene calls are TRBV28 and TRBJ1-5; 8 nucleotides match TRBD1. Trimming cost V 5 bases and J 3 bases; bases outside gene matches: 15. Germline V gives CDR1 MDHEN, CDR2 SYDVKM. This CDR3 region has 18 residues. This CDR3 reads CASSHPPRQGPTNQPQHF. In DNA, the CDR3 is TGTGCCAGCAGTCACCCCCCCCGACAGGGGCCAACCAATCAGCCCCAGCATTTT. Using reference TRBV28 and TRBJ1-5 for the parts outside the CDR3, the full variable domain is DVKVTQSSRYLVKRTGEKVFLECVQDMDHENMFWYRQDPGLGLRLIYFSYDVKMKEKGDIPEGYSVSREKKERFSLILESASTNQTSMYLCASSHPPRQGPTNQPQHFGDGTRLSIL.

The rearrangement links TRBV27 to TRBJ2-2; the D gene is possibly TRBD2 (5 bases). Germline CDR1 reads MNHEY; CDR2 reads SMNVEV (reference sequence). The ends were cut back, 3 bases at V and 1 base at J, with 9 bases in the middle. CDR3 length: 15 residues. The CDR3 region has the DNA TGTGCCAGCAGTTTTCAGCGGTGGAACACCGGGGAGCTGTTTTTT. Its translation is CASSFQRWNTGELFF.

The CDR3 coding sequence is TGTGCCATCAGTGAGAACGGTCAGCCCCAGCATTTT. Its translation: CAISENGQPQHF. J is TRBJ1-5 and V is TRBV10-3; D ambiguous. This CDR3 region has 12 residues. CDR1 ENHRY and CDR2 SYGVKD come from the germline V gene. Between the trimmed V and J ends, which lost 2 bases and 6 bases, there was a span of 5 bases.

This clone was counted a single time. V and J are TRBV11-2 and TRBJ2-2; a possible D gene is TRBD2 (5 bases). CDR1 and CDR2 from the germline V gene are SGHAT and FQNNGV. V was shortened by 1 base and J by 5 bases, with 11 bases between the two germline ends. The CDR3 runs 15 residues. Here the CDR3 reads CASSLGFSATGELFF. CDR3 nucleotides: TGTGCCAGCAGCTTAGGTTTTAGCGCAACCGGGGAGCTGTTTTTT. Looking up the rest from reference TRBV11-2 and TRBJ2-2 gives the full variable domain: EAGVAQSPRYKIIEKRQSVAFWCNPISGHATLYWYQQILGQGPKLLIQFQNNGVVDDSQLPKDRFSAERLKGVDSTLKIQPAKLEDSAVYLCASSLGFSATGELFFGEGSRLTVL.

The V gene is TRBV6-5, the J gene TRBJ2-7; 8 positions match TRBD1. Germline loops: CDR1 MNHEY, CDR2 SVGAGI. The CDR3 length is 14 residues. V lost 7 bases to trimming and J lost 3 bases; unmatched junction nucleotides: 8. The CDR3 nucleotides are TGTGCCAGCACCACGTTAGGACAGGGCTACGAGCAGTACTTC. Its protein is CASTTLGQGYEQYF.

The V and J genes are TRBV7-9 and TRBJ2-7; a possible D gene is TRBD1 (6 bases). Trimming pared 3 bases from V and 2 bases from J, leaving 14 bases between. The CDR3 is made up of 15 amino acids. Germline V CDR1 and CDR2: SEHNR, FQNEAQ (reference sequence). The CDR3, as DNA: TGTGCCAGCAGCTTCACAGGGAATGGAACCTACGAGCAGTACTTC. It specifies CASSFTGNGTYEQYF. Looking up the rest from reference TRBV7-9 and TRBJ2-7 gives the full variable domain: DTGVSQNPRHKITKRGQNVTFRCDPISEHNRLYWYRQTLGQGPEFLTYFQNEAQLEKSRLLSDRFSAERPKGSFSTLEIQRTEQGDSAMYLCASSFTGNGTYEQYFGPGTRLTVT.

The V gene is TRBV3-1 (or the pseudogene TRBV3-2), the J gene TRBJ2-2; D unresolved. The CDR3 sequence is 15 residues long. Between the trimmed V and J ends, which lost 0 bases and 0 bases, there was a span of 5 bases. Per germline, CDR1 LGHDT and CDR2 YNNKEL (reference sequence). This chain's CDR3 is CASSQDGANTGELFF. The CDR3 DNA reads TGTGCCAGCAGCCAAGATGGAGCGAACACCGGGGAGCTGTTTTTT.

The rearrangement links TRBV13 to TRBJ1-3, with 7 positions matching TRBD1. Germline CDR1 is PRHDT and CDR2 is FYEKMQ (reference sequence). This CDR3 has 15 residues. J was trimmed by 5 bases and V by 2 bases; bases with no gene match: 6. In DNA form, the CDR3 reads TGTGCCAGCAGCTTAAGGACAGGCACCCGAAACACCATATATTTT. As protein: CASSLRTGTRNTIYF. Supplemented by reference TRBV13 and TRBJ1-3, the full variable domain reads AAGVIQSPRHLIKEKRETATLKCYPIPRHDTVYWYQQGPGQDPQFLISFYEKMQSDKGSIPDRFSAQQFSDYHSELNMSSLELGDSALYFCASSLRTGTRNTIYFGEGSWLTVV.

This sequence joins TRBV24-1 and TRBJ2-5, with a weak D call TRBD2 (6 bases). The V end was cut by 10 bases, the J end by 4 bases, with 18 bases between. Per germline, CDR1 KGHDR and CDR2 SFDVKD. This CDR3 comprises 14 residues. Here the CDR3 reads CATGSGRGPETQYF. The CDR3 DNA reads as TGTGCCACGGGGAGCGGGCGAGGCCCAGAGACCCAGTACTTC.

The chain uses TRBV4-2 and TRBJ1-6; D is ambiguous. Germline CDR1 LGHNA, CDR2 YNFKEQ. Trimming pared 0 bases from V and 8 bases from J, leaving 11 bases between. The CDR3 is 15 residues long. In DNA, the CDR3 is TGTGCCAGCAGCCAAGATTTACGGAGAGATTCACCCCTCCACTTT. The encoded protein is CASSQDLRRDSPLHF.

The chain couples TRBV2 to TRBJ2-7; 8 bases map to TRBD1. J gave up 0 bases and V 6 bases, and 7 bases lay outside the gene matches. There are 15 residues in the CDR3. The V gene's germline CDR1 is SNHLY and CDR2 FYNNEI. CDR3 loop: CASRGGTGGSYEQYF. DNA for the CDR3: TGTGCCAGCAGGGGGGGTACAGGGGGCTCCTACGAGCAGTACTTC.

The rearrangement joins TRBV6-5 to TRBJ1-1, with a tentative D call TRBD1 (5 bases). Looked up from germline, CDR1 is MNHEY and CDR2 is SVGAGI. V was pared by 0 bases and J by 1 base, with 12 bases between. The CDR3 covers 16 residues. CDR3 sequence reads: CASSYSNYRPNTEAFF. DNA for the CDR3: TGTGCCAGCAGTTACTCGAATTACAGGCCGAACACTGAAGCTTTCTTT.

This chain connects TRBV6-5 to TRBJ2-1, with 9 bases matching TRBD2. Trimming removed 4 bases from V and 3 bases from J; junction bases left unmatched: 7. Germline CDR1 reads MNHEY; CDR2 reads SVGAGI. The CDR3 totals 16 residues. CDR3 residues: CASSSLTSGYYNEQFF. DNA of the CDR3: TGTGCCAGCAGTTCACTGACTAGCGGATACTACAATGAGCAGTTCTTC.

V and J are TRBV2 and TRBJ2-3, with TRBD2 as a possible D gene (6 bases). The CDR3 runs 15 residues. CDR1 and CDR2 from the germline V gene are SNHLY and FYNNEI. V gave up 3 bases and J gave up 8 bases, with 18 bases separating them. For the CDR3, the DNA is TGTGCCAGCAGTGACCCCGCGGGGCCCCCGGGTACGCAGTATTTT. Its translation is CASSDPAGPPGTQYF.

The chain has TRBV19 and TRBJ1-6; D is undetermined. The CDR3 totals 14 residues. Germline values: CDR1 LNHDA, CDR2 SQIVND (reference sequence). The germline V and J ends were trimmed by 7 bases and 9 bases, with 16 bases remaining between them. The CDR3 loop reads CASTLTERSSPLHF. The CDR3 bases are TGTGCCAGTACCCTGACCGAGCGGAGTTCACCCCTCCACTTT.

This clone turned up a few times. The CDR3 protein is CASSSSGTGYGYTF. CDR3 sequence (DNA): TGTGCCAGCAGTTCCTCCGGGACAGGGTATGGCTACACCTTC. V usage is TRBV6-2 or TRBV6-3 and J usage is TRBJ1-2, with 9 bases identical to TRBD1. The germline CDR1 and CDR2 sequences are MNHEY and SVGEGT. The CDR3 totals 14 residues. J was trimmed by 5 bases and V by 4 bases; bases with no gene match: 5.

The chain combines TRBV5-4 with TRBJ2-5; weak D call: TRBD1 (7 bases). The CDR3 is made up of 15 amino acids. Germline V gives CDR1 SGHNT, CDR2 YYREEE (reference sequence). V shed 4 bases and J shed 0 bases, with 13 bases lying between them. The CDR3 DNA follows: TGTGCCAGCAGCCCTGGGGGGACAGACCAAGAGACCCAGTACTTC. Its protein product is CASSPGGTDQETQYF.

Of note for this clone: Distinct nucleotide sequences in the sample also encode this CDR3. V usage is TRBV5-1 and J usage is TRBJ2-7, with TRBD2 matching 7 bases. Trimming removed 0 bases from V and 2 bases from J; junction bases left unmatched: 5. CDR3 size: 15 residues. CDR1 and CDR2 from the germline V gene are SGHRS and YFSETQ. The CDR3 protein is CASSLAASGTYEQYF. In DNA form, the CDR3 reads TGCGCCAGCAGCTTGGCGGCTAGCGGAACCTACGAGCAGTACTTC.

As DNA, the CDR3 is TGTGCCAGCAGTGAACACTTGAACACTGAAGCTTTCTTT. The encoded protein is CASSEHLNTEAFF. The chain combines TRBV6-1 with TRBJ1-1; D is unresolved. CDR1 and CDR2 from the germline V gene are MNHNS and SASEGT. CDR3 length: 13 residues. The ends were cut back, 2 bases at V and 0 bases at J, with 4 bases in the middle.

This sequence joins TRBV18 and TRBJ1-5, with D tentatively TRBD1 (5 bases). In germline, CDR1 is KGHSH, CDR2 LQKENI. V lost 3 bases, J lost 0 bases, and 9 bases lay in between. This CDR3 has 15 amino acids. This CDR3 is CASSPSTDSNQPQHF. DNA of the CDR3: TGTGCCAGCTCACCGTCGACAGATAGCAATCAGCCCCAGCATTTT.

The chain uses TRBV12-3 or TRBV12-4 and TRBJ1-5, with D perhaps matching TRBD1 (6 bases). The CDR3 contains 13 residues. Trimming removed 6 bases at V and 5 bases at J, with 11 bases between. The CDR3 loop is CASRRDTDQPQHF. The DNA for the CDR3 is TGTGCCAGCAGACGGGACACCGATCAGCCCCAGCATTTT.

The chain employs TRBV11-3 and TRBJ1-2; the D gene is possibly TRBD1 (5 bases). The CDR3 extends over 13 amino acids. The germline V gene encodes CDR1 SGHNT and CDR2 YENEEA. V shed 4 bases and J shed 6 bases, with 12 bases lying between them. CDR3 residues: CASSSLRRDGYTF. As DNA, the CDR3 is TGTGCCAGCAGCTCCCTCCGCAGGGATGGCTACACCTTC.

The genes are TRBV4-1 and TRBJ2-5; tentatively, D is TRBD1 (6 bases). CDR1 and CDR2 from the germline V gene are MGHRA and YSYEKL. The V end lost 0 bases, the J end lost 6 bases, and 17 bases lay between the germline ends. The CDR3 consists of 16 residues. As DNA, the CDR3 is TGCGCCAGCAGCCAAGATTGGACAGAGGGCTGGCAGACCCAGTACTTC. Residues: CASSQDWTEGWQTQYF.

The chain recombines TRBV12-3 or TRBV12-4 with TRBJ1-2, with 9 bases matching TRBD1. There are 13 residues in the CDR3. The J segment lost 8 bases and the V segment lost 7 bases, leaving 8 bases of the junction unmatched. The CDR3 DNA is TGTGCCAGCACCCGGACAGGGGAGGTCGGCTACACCTTC. This sequence encodes CASTRTGEVGYTF.

This clone is a singleton in its sample. The chain combines TRBV4-1 with TRBJ2-6; 14 nucleotides align to TRBD2. CDR1 and CDR2 from the germline V gene are MGHRA and YSYEKL. V was pared by 2 bases and J by 1 base, with 10 bases of the junction left unmatched. The CDR3 runs 21 residues. The CDR3 DNA reads TGCGCCAGCAGCCAATCCCCCGGACTAGCGGGAGGACGGTCTGGGGCCAACGTCCTGACTTTC. Residues: CASSQSPGLAGGRSGANVLTF.